This T cell receptor beta chain was recovered during a study of human T cells and chemical hapten exposure. Study in general: 2% DPC applied to an approximately 2 cm by approximately 2 cm arm area sensitized donors. Study-level points and caveats: Against controls, expanded TCRs gave rise to significantly more large CDR3 similarity clusters.

Indicated time point: patch test 2, 6 weeks after DPC sensitization. Treatment denoted: therapeutic diphenylcyclopropenone sensitization with weekly scalp DPC. The study drew its donors from alopecia patients who were 18 to 70 years old and suitable for DPC. The CDR3 runs to 13 residues. The germline CDR1 and CDR2 sequences are SEHNR and FQNEAQ (reference sequence). V was shortened by 2 bases and J by 7 bases, with 11 bases between the two germline ends. In regard to this clonotype: Antigen: not known.

TCRdb reprocessed the RACE reads via MiXCR and lists one record per CDR3 protein. The sample lists about 80,000 distinct CDR3 sequences, 11% occurring once. The material was whole blood, obtained in connection with sensitization to the hapten diphenylcyclopropenone (DPC). The TCR comes from a man aged 18 to 30 with alopecia areata. Some clones in this sample may be carry-over from other donors' samples. The chain recombines TRBV7-9 with TRBJ1-2; D is unclear. The CDR3 nucleotides read TGTGCCAGCAGCTTACAAGAGGTCTCTGGCTACACCTTC. The encoded protein is CASSLQEVSGYTF.